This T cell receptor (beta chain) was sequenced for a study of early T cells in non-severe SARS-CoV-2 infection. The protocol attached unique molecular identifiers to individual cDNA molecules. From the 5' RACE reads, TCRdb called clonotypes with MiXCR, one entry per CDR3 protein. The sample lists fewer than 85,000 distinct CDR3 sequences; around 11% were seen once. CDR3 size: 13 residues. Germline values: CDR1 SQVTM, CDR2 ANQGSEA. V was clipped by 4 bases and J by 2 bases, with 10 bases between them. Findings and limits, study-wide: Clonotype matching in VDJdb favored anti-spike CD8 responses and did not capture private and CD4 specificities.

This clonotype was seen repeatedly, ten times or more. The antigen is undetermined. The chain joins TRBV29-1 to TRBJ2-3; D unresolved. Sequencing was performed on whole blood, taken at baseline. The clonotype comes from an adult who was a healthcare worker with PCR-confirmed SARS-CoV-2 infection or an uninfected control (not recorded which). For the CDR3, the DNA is TGCAGCGTTGCGTCAGCGCTCACAGATACGCAGTATTTT. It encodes CSVASALTDTQYF.